The clone carrying this T cell receptor beta chain has a count of ten or more. What it recognizes is unknown. The data belong to a study of regulatory T cells in long-lasting Graves disease. Findings and limits, study-wide: A reduction in accuracy may have resulted from the small sample size. Investigators studied peripheral blood only, not thyroid tissue.

Time point indicated: persistent/refractory GD, antithyroid drugs over 5 years with positive TRAb. Following extraction of RNA from PBMCs, that RNA was used to make the TCR library. Around 9 milliliters of peripheral blood went into EDTA tubes. Investigators prepared the TCR beta libraries by applying iRepertoire HTBI primers and Arm-PCR of CDR3 regions. In the authors' workflow: Across samples, roughly 58 TRBV and some 14 TRBJ segments were found. In TCRdb, the multiplex PCR reads were re-called with MiXCR into one record per CDR3 protein. TCRdb's processing, not the authors' own work, is the source of the V and J calls. The table records about 400,000 distinct CDR3 sequences, about a fifth of them present only once. The germline gives CDR1 DFQATT, CDR2 SNEGSKA (reference sequence). This CDR3 is built from 17 residues. V shed 1 base, J shed 4 bases, and the junction held 9 bases outside the gene matches.

This TCR was recovered from a female donor with Graves disease. This material consisted of peripheral blood mononuclear cells (PBMCs), taken when the disease was refractory, from a patient treated with antithyroid drugs. The genes are TRBV20-1 and TRBJ2-7; 14 bases are a match to TRBD2. The CDR3 nucleotides are TGCAGTGCTAGAGTGGACGGGACTAGCGGGAGTGGGTACGAGCAGTACTTC. Protein sequence: CSARVDGTSGSGYEQYF.